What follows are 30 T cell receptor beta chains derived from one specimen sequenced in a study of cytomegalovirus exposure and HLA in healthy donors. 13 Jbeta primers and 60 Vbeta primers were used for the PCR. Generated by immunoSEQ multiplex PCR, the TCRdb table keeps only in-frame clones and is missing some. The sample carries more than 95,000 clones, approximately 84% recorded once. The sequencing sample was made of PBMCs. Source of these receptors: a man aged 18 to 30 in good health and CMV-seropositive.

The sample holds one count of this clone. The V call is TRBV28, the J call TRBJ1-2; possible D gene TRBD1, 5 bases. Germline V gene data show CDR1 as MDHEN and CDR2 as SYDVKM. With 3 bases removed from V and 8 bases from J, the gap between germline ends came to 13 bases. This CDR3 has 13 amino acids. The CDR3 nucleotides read TGTGCCAGCAGTTTTAGCGGGGCATCCGGCTACACCTTC. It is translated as CASSFSGASGYTF.

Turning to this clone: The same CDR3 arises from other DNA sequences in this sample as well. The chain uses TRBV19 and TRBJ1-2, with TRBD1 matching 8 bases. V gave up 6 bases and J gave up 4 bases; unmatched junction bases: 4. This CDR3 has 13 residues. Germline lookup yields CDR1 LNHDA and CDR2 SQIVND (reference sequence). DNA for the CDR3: TGTGCCAGTAGCAGACAGGGGACCTATGGCTACACCTTC. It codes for CASSRQGTYGYTF.

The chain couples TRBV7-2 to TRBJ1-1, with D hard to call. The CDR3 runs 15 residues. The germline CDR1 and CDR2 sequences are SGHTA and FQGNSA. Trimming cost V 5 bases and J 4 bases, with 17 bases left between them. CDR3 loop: CASSTDFLGGTEAFF. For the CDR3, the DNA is TGTGCCAGCAGCACGGACTTCTTGGGCGGCACTGAAGCTTTCTTT.

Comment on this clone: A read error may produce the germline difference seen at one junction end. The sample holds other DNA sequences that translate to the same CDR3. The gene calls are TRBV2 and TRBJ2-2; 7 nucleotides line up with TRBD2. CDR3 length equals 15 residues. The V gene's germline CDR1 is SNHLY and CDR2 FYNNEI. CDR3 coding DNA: TGTGCCAGCAGTGAGGGGAGGGCCAGGACCGGGGAGCTATTTTTT. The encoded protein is CASSEGRARTGELFF.

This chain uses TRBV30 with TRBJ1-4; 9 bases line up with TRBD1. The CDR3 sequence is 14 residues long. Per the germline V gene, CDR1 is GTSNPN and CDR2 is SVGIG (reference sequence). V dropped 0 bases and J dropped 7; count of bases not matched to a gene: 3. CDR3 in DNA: TGTGCCTGGAGTGTAGGGACAGGGTTTGAAAAACTGTTTTTT. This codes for CAWSVGTGFEKLFF.

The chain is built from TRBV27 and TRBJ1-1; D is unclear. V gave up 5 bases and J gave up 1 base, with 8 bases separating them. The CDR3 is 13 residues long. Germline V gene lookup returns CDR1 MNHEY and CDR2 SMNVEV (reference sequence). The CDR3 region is CASSLTWNTEAFF. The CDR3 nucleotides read TGTGCCAGCAGTCTTACATGGAACACTGAAGCTTTCTTT.

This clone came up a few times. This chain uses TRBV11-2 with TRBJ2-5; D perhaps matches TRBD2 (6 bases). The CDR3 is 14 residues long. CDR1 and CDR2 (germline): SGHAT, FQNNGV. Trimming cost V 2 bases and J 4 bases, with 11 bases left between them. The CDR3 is CASSLYRGGETQYF. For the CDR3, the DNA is TGTGCCAGCAGCTTATATAGGGGAGGAGAGACCCAGTACTTC.

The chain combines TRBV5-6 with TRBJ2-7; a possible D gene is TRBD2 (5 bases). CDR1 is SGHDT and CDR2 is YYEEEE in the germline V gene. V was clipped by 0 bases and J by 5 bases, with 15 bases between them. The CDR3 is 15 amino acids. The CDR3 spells CASSLDPLLGNEQYF. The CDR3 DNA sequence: TGTGCCAGCAGCTTGGACCCCTTACTAGGAAACGAGCAGTACTTC.

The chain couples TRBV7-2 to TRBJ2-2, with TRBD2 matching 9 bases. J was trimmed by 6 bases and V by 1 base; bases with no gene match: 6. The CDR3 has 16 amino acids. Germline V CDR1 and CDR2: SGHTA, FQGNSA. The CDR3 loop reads CASSLGSRGGSGELFF. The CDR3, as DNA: TGTGCCAGCAGCTTAGGCTCGCGGGGGGGCTCCGGGGAGCTGTTTTTT.

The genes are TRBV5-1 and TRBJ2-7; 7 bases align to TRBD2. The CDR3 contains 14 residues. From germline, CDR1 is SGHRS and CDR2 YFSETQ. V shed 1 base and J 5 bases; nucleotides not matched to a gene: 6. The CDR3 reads CASSLSGGRNEQYF. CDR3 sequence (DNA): TGCGCCAGCAGCTTGTCCGGGGGGAGAAACGAGCAGTACTTC.

The CDR3: CASSLVGGTYNEQFF. In DNA form, the CDR3 reads TGTGCCAGCAGCTTAGTTGGCGGGACCTACAATGAGCAGTTCTTC. The V call is TRBV7-2, the J call TRBJ2-1, with TRBD2 as a possible D gene (6 bases). CDR1 is SGHTA, CDR2 FQGNSA, per germline. V was trimmed by 1 base and J by 2 bases, leaving 9 bases between them. CDR3 length: 15 amino acids.

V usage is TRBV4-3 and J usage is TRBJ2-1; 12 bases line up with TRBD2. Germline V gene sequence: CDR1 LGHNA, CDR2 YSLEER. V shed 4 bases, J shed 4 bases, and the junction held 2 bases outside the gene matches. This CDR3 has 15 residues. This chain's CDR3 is CASSRTSGTYNEQFF. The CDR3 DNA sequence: TGCGCCAGCAGCCGGACTAGCGGGACGTACAATGAGCAGTTCTTC.

The CDR3 DNA follows: TGTGCCAGCTCACAATCGGGGACAGGTAATCAGCCCCAGCATTTT. Translation gives CASSQSGTGNQPQHF. The genes are TRBV18 and TRBJ1-5; 8 bases align to TRBD1. CDR3 length equals 15 residues. V lost 4 bases and J lost 4; bases outside the gene matches: 6. Germline V CDR1 and CDR2: KGHSH, LQKENI.

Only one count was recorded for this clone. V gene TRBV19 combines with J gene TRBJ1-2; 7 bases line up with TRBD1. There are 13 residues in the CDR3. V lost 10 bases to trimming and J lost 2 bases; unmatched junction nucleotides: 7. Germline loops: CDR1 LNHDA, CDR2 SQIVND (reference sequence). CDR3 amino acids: CATGTAMNYGYTF. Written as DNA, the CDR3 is TGTGCCACAGGGACAGCGATGAACTATGGCTACACCTTC.

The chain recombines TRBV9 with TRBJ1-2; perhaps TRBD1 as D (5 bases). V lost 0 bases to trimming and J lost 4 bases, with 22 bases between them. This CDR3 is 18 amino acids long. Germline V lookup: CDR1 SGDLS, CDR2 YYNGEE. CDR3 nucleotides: TGTGCCAGCAGCGTAGCTGCTAGGGGCAGGGCGGATCCCTATGGCTACACCTTC. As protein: CASSVAARGRADPYGYTF.

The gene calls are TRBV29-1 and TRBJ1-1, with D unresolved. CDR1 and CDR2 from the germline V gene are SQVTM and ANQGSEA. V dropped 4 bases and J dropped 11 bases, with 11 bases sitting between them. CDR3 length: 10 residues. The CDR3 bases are TGCAGCGTTGGGCGGTCGGGTGCTTTCTTT. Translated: CSVGRSGAFF.

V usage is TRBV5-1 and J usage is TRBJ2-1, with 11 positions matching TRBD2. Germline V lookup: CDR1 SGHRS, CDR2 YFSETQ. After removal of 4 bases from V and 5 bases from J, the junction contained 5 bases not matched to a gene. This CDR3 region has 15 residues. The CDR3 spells CASSPPGLADNEQFF. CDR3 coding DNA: TGCGCCAGCAGCCCCCCGGGACTAGCGGACAATGAGCAGTTCTTC.

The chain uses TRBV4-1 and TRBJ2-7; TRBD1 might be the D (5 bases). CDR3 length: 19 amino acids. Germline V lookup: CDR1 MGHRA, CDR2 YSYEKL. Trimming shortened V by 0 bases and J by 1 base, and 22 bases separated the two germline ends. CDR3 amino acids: CASSQDLGQIIKSSYEQYF. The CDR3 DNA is TGCGCCAGCAGCCAAGATCTGGGGCAGATAATAAAGTCTTCCTACGAGCAGTACTTC.

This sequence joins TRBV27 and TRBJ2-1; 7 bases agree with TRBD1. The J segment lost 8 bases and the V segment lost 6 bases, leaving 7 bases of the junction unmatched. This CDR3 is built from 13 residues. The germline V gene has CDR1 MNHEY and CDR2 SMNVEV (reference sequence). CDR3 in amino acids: CASRRQGGDEQFF. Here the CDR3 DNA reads TGTGCCAGCAGACGACAGGGTGGCGATGAGCAGTTCTTC.

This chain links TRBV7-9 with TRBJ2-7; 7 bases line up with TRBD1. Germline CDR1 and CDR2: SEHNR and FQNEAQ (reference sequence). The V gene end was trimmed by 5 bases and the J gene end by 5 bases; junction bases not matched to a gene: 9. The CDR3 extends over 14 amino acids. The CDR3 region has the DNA TGTGCCAGCAGCCCTAGGGACAGAAACAACGAGCAGTACTTC. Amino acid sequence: CASSPRDRNNEQYF.

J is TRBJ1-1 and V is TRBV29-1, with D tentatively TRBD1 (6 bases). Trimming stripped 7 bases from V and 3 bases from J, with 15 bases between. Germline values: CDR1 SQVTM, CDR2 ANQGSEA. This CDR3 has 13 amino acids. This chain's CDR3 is CSGVGNRDTEAFF. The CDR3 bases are TGCAGCGGCGTTGGTAACAGGGACACTGAAGCTTTCTTT.

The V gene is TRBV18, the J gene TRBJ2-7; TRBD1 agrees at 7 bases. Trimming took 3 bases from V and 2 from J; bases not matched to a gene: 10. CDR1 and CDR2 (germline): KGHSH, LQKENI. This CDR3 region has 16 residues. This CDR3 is CASSPGSGQSPYEQYF. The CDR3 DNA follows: TGTGCCAGCTCACCGGGGTCGGGACAGTCTCCCTACGAGCAGTACTTC.

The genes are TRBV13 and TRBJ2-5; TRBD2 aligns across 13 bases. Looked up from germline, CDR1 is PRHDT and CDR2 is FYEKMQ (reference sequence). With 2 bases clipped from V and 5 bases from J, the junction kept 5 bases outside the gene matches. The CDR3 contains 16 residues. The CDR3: CASSLRLAGGSETQYF. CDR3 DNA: TGTGCCAGCAGCTTAAGACTAGCGGGGGGTTCGGAGACCCAGTACTTC. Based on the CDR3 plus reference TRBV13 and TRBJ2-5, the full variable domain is AAGVIQSPRHLIKEKRETATLKCYPIPRHDTVYWYQQGPGQDPQFLISFYEKMQSDKGSIPDRFSAQQFSDYHSELNMSSLELGDSALYFCASSLRLAGGSETQYFGPGTRLLVL.

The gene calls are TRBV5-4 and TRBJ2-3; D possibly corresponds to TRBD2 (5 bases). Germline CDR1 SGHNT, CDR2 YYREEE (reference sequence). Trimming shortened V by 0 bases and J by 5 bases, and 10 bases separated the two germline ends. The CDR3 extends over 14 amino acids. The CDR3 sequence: CASSLAGKQDTQYF. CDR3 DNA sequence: TGTGCCAGCAGCTTGGCCGGGAAGCAAGATACGCAGTATTTT.

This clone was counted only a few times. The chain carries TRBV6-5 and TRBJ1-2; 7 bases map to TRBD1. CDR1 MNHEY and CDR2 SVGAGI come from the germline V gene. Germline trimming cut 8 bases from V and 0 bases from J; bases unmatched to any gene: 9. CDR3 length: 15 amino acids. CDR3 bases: TGTGCCAGCGGGAAGCAGGGGGTCACTAACTATGGCTACACCTTC. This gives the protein CASGKQGVTNYGYTF.

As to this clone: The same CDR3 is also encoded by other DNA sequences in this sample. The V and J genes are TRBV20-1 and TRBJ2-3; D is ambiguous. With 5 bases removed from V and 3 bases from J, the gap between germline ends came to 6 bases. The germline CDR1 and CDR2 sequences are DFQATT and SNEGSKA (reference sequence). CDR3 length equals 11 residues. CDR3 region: CSARRTDTQYF. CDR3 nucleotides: TGCAGTGCTCGCAGAACAGATACGCAGTATTTT.

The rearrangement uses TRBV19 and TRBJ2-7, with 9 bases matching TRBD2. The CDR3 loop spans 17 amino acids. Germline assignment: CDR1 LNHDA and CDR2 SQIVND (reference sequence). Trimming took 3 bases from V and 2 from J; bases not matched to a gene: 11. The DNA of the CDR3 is TGTGCCAGTAGTATCGGGAGACGGCTAGCGGGACCCTACGAGCAGTACTTC. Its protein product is CASSIGRRLAGPYEQYF.

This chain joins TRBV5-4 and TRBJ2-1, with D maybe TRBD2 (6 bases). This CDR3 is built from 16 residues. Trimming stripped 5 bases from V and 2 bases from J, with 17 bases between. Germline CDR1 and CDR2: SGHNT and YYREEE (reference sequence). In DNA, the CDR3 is TGTGCCAGCAGTTCTCTAGCTGCGGGACCCTACAATGAGCAGTTCTTC. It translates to CASSSLAAGPYNEQFF.

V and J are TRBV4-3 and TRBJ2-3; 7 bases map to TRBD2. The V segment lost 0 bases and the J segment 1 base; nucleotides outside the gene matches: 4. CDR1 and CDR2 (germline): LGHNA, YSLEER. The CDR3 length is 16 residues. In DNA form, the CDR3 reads TGCGCCAGCAGCCAAGAACTAGCGAGGGGCACAGATACGCAGTATTTT. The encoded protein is CASSQELARGTDTQYF.

CDR3 sequence reads: CASRSTLGEGNTEAFF. The CDR3 DNA reads as TGTGCCAGCAGATCTACTCTTGGGGAGGGGAACACTGAAGCTTTCTTT. This chain joins TRBV7-9 and TRBJ1-1; D gene ambiguous. CDR1 and CDR2 (germline): SEHNR, FQNEAQ (reference sequence). The CDR3 covers 16 residues. Deletions cut 6 bases from V and 1 base from J, with 18 bases between. Variable domain in full (rest from reference TRBV7-9 and TRBJ1-1): DTGVSQNPRHKITKRGQNVTFRCDPISEHNRLYWYRQTLGQGPEFLTYFQNEAQLEKSRLLSDRFSAERPKGSFSTLEIQRTEQGDSAMYLCASRSTLGEGNTEAFFGQGTRLTVV.